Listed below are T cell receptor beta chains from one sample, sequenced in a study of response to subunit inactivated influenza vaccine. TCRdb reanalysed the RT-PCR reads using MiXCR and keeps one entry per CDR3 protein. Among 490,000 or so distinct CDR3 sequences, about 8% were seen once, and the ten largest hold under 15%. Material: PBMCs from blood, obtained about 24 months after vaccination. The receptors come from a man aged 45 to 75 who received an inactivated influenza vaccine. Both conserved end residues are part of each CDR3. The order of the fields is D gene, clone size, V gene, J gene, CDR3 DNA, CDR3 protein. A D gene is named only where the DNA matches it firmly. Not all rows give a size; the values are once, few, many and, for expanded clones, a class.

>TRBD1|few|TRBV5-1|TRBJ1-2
TGCGCCAGCAGCCGTCAAGGGGGACAGGGGGCCCTTAACTATGGCTACACCTTC
CASSRQGGQGALNYGYTF
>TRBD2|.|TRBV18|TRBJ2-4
TGTGCCAGCTCAGCCCAGAGACTAGCCACCTTAGCCAAAAACATTCAGTACTTC
CASSAQRLATLAKNIQYF
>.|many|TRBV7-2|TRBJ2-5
TGTGCCAGCAGCTTACGTGGGGGTGCGGGATGGGGAGAGACCCAGTACTTC
CASSLRGGAGWGETQYF
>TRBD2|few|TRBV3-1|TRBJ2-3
TGTGCCAGCAGCCACTTAAGCGGGGTTGCTAGCACAGATACGCAGTATTTT
CASSHLSGVASTDTQYF
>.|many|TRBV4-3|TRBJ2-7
TGCGCCAGCAGCTCTGGATCCGGGTACGAGCAGTACTTC
CASSSGSGYEQYF
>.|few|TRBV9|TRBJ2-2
TGTGCCAGCAGCAGCCGGGACCCAAATATCTCCGGGGAGCTGTTTTTT
CASSSRDPNISGELFF
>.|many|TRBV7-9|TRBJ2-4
TGTGCCAGCAGCCCCCCGTTCAGGGAAGGAAACATTCAGTACTTC
CASSPPFREGNIQYF
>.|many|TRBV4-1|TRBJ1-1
TGCGCCAGCAGCCAAGATGTTTTGGGGAACACTGAAGCTTTCTTT
CASSQDVLGNTEAFF
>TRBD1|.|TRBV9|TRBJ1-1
TGTGCCAGCAGCTATGGGACAGGTGGGACTGAAGCTTTCTTT
CASSYGTGGTEAFF
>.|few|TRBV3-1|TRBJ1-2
TGTGCCACCCAGGGGCCGGCTGGCTACACCTTC
CATQGPAGYTF
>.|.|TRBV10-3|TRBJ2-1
TGTGCCATCAGTGACGATATATCGTCGCGTGGGTATGAGCAGTTCTTC
CAISDDISSRGYEQFF
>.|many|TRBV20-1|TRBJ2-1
TGCAGTGCTAGAGAGGGCGGCCTCAACAATGAGCAGTTCTTC
CSAREGGLNNEQFF
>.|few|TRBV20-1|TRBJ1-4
TGCAGTGCTAGGTCTGCAACTAATGAAAAACTGTTTTTT
CSARSATNEKLFF
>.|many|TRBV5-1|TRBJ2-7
TGCGCCAGCACCGAGGGGGGCCTCGACTACGAGCAGTACTTC
CASTEGGLDYEQYF
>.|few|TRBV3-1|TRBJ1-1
TGTGCCAGCAGCCCGACACTGATGAACACTGAAGCTTTCTTT
CASSPTLMNTEAFF
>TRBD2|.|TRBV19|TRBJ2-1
TGTGCCAGTAGTCCGAGCGGGGGGGCCACCTACAATGAGCAGTTCTTC
CASSPSGGATYNEQFF
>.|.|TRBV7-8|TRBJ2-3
TGTGCCAGCAGCCCCCGGAGGGCCCTAAGCACAGATACGCAGTATTTT
CASSPRRALSTDTQYF
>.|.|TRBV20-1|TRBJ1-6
TGCAGTGCTAGAGAACAGTCAGGTTCACCCCTCCACTTT
CSAREQSGSPLHF
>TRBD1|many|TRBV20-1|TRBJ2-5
TGCAGTGCCATCCTACCCCGGGACAGGGCAGAGACCCAGTACTTC
CSAILPRDRAETQYF
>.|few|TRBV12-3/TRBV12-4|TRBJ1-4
TGTGCCAGCAGTTCCGGCCCCGGGGGGGAAAAACTGTTTTTT
CASSSGPGGEKLFF
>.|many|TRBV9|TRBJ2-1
TGTGCCAGCAGCGTAGTTGGTGGACTGAGGTCACAAAACAATGAGCAGTTCTTC
CASSVVGGLRSQNNEQFF
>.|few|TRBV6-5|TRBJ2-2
TGTGCCAGCAGTTACTCCCCAGGGGCGAACACCGGGGAGCTGTTTTTT
CASSYSPGANTGELFF
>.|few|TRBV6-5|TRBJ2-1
TGTGCCAGCAGTTACTCGAGGGGGGGCTATGAGCAGTTCTTC
CASSYSRGGYEQFF
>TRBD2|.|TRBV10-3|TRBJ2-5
TGTGCCATCAGCGGGACTAGCGGGGACCTATACCAAGAGACCCAGTACTTC
CAISGTSGDLYQETQYF
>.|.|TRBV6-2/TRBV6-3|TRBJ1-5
TGTGCCAGCACCCCGCGGGGCAATCAGCCCCAGCATTTT
CASTPRGNQPQHF
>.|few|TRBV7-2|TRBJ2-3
TGTGCCAGCAGCTTAGATCCCTCGAGCACAGATACGCAGTATTTT
CASSLDPSSTDTQYF
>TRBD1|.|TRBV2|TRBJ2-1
TGTGCCAGCAGTGCGGCTCAGGGGGCGCGGGCTGGGCAGTTCTTC
CASSAAQGARAGQFF
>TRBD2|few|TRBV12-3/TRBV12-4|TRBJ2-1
TGTGCCAGCAGTTTAGCCACTAGCGGGGTACAGTTCTTC
CASSLATSGVQFF
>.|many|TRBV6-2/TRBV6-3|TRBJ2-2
TGTGCCAGCAGCCCCCTAGGGCGGGAAGGTCGGGAGCTGTTTTTT
CASSPLGREGRELFF
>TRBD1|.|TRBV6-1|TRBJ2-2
TGTGCCAGCGGAGGACAGGACTACACCGGGGAGCTGTTTTTT
CASGGQDYTGELFF
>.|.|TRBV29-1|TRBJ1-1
TGCAGCGTTGGGACGTTGAACACTGAAGCTTTCTTT
CSVGTLNTEAFF
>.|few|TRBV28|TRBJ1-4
TGTGCCAGCAGTTTATTCGGGGGGTCAACTAATGAAAAACTGTTTTTT
CASSLFGGSTNEKLFF
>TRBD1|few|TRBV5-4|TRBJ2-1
TGTGCCAGCAGCTTACAGGGGGGACTGTCCAATGAGCAGTTCTTC
CASSLQGGLSNEQFF
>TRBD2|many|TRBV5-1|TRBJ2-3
TGCGCCAGCAGCTTGCCTAGCGGGACGGCAGATACGCAGTATTTT
CASSLPSGTADTQYF
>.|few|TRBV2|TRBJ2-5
TGTGCCAGCAGTGACATCTCTCTGGGGACCCAGTACTTC
CASSDISLGTQYF
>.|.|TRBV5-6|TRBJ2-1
TGTGCCAGCAGCTTAGTGAAGGAGCAGTTCTTC
CASSLVKEQFF